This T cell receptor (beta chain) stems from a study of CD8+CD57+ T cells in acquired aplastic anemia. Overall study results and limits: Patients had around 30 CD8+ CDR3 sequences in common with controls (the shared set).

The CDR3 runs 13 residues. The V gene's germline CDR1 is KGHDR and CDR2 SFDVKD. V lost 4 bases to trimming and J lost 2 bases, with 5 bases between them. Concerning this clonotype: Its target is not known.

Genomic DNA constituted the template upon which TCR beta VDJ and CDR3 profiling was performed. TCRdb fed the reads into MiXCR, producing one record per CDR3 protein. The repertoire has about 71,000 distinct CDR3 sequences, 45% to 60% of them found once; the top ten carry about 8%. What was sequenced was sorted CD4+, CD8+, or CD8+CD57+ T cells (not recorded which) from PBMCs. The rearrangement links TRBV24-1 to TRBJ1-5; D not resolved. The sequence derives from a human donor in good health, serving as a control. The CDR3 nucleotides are TGTGCCACCAGTGAGTCCGGCAATCAGCCCCAGCATTTT. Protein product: CATSESGNQPQHF.